This T cell receptor (beta chain) appears in the sequencing data of a study of blood T cell repertoires in COVID-19. The CDR3 extends over 17 amino acids. Germline CDR1 reads MDHEN; CDR2 reads SYDVKM. V was shortened by 2 bases and J by 0 bases, with 16 bases between the two germline ends. Libraries were prepared by immunoSEQ multiplex PCR; TCRdb keeps only in-frame clonotypes and omits some of them. The sample records 350,000 to 400,000 clones, 65% to 90% being singletons. The sequencing sample was made of peripheral blood. V gene TRBV28 combines with J gene TRBJ1-1; possibly TRBD1 for D (6 bases). The clonotype comes from a woman aged 55-70 years with COVID-19, enrolled during active disease. CDR3 DNA sequence: TGTGCCAGCAGTTTACCAGGGGCGCGAGGATTGAACACTGAAGCTTTCTTT. It encodes CASSLPGARGLNTEAFF.